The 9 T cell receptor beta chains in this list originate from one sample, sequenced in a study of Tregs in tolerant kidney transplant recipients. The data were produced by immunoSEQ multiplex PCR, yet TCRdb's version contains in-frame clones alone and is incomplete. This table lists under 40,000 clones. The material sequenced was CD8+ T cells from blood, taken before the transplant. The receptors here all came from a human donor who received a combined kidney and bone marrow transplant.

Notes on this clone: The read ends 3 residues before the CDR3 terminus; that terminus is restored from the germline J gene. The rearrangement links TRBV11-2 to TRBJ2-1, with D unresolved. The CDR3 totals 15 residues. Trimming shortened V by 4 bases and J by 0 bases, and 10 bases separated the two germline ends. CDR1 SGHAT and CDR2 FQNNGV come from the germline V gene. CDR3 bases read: TGTGCCAGCAGCTCTCTATACAGCTCCTACAATGAG. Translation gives CASSSLYSSYNE. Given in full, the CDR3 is CASSSLYSSYNEQFF.

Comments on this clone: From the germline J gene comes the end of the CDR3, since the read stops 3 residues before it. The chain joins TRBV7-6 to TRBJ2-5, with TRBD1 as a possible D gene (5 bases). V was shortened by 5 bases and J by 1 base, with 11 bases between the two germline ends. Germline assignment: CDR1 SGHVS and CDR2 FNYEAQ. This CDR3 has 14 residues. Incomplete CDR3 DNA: TGTGCCAGCAGCGGCACAGGTCTCCAAGAGACC. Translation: CASSGTGLQET. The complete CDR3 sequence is CASSGTGLQETQYF.

The part of the CDR3 DNA that was read is TGTGCCAGCAGGGGAGACAGAGAAGAGACC. This translates into CASRGDREET. From start to end, the CDR3 is CASRGDREETQYF. The chain carries TRBV11-2 and TRBJ2-5; D may match TRBD1 or TRBD2 (5 bases each). The missing CDR3 end, 3 residues past where the read stops, is filled in from the germline J gene. Trimming took 6 bases from V and 3 from J, leaving 11 bases between them. The CDR3 is 13 amino acids. The germline gives CDR1 SGHAT, CDR2 FQNNGV.

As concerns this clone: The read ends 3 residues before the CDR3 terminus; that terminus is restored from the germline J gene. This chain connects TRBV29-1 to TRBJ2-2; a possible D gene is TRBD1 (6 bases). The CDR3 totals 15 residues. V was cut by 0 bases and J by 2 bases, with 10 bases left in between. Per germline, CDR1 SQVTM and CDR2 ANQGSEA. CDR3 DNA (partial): TGCAGCGTTGAAGATGATGGGACAAACACCGGGGAG. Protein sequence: CSVEDDGTNTGE. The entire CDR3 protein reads CSVEDDGTNTGELFF.

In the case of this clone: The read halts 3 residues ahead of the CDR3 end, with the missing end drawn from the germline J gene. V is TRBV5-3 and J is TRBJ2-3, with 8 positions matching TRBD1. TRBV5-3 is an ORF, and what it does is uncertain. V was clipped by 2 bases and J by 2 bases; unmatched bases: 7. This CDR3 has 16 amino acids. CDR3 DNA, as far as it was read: TGTGCCAGAAGCTTCCGGGCGGACAGGGTCACAGATACG. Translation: CARSFRADRVTDT. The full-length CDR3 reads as CARSFRADRVTDTQYF.

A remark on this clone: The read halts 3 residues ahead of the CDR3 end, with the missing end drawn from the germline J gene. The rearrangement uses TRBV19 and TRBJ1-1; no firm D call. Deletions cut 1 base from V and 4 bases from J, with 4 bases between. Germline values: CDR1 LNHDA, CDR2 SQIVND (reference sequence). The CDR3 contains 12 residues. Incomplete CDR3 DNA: TGTGCCAGTAGTATAGGGGCCACTGAA. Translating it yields CASSIGATE. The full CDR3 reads CASSIGATEAFF.

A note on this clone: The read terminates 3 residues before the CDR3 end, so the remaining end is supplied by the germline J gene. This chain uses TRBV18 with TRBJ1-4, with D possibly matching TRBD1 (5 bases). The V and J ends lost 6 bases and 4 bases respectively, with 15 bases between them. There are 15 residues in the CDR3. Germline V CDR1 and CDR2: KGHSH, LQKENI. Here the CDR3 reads CASSTASSYNEKLFF. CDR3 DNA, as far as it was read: TGTGCCAGCTCGACAGCCAGTTCCTATAATGAAAAA.

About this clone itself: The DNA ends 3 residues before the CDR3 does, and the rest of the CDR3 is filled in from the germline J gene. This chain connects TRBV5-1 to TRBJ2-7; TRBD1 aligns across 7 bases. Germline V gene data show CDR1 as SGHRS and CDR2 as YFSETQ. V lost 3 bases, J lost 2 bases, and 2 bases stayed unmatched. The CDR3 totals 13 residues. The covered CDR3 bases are TGCGCCAGCAGCTGGGACAGTACCTACGAG. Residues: CASSWDSTYE. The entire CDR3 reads CASSWDSTYEQYF.

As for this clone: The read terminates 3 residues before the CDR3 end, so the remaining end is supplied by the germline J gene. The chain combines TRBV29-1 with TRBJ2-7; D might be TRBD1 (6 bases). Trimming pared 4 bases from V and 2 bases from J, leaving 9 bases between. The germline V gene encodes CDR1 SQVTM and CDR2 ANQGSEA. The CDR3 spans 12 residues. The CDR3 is CSVAPGAYEQYF. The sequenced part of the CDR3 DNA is TGCAGCGTTGCCCCAGGGGCCTACGAG.